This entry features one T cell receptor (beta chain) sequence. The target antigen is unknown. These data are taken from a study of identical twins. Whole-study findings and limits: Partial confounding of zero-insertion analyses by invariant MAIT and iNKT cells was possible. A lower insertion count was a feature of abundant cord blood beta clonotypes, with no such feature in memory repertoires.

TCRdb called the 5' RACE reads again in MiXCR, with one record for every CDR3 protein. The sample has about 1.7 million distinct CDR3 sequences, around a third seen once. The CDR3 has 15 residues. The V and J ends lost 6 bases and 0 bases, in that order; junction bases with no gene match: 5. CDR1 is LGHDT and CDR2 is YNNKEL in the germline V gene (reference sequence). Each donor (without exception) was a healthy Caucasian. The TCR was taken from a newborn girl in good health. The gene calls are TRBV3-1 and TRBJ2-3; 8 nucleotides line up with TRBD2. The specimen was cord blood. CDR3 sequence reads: CASRPASGSTDTQYF. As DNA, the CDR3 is TGTGCCAGCAGACCAGCTAGCGGGAGCACAGATACGCAGTATTTT.